The subject of this entry is one T cell receptor (beta chain). Its target is unknown. This sample is drawn from a study of cytomegalovirus exposure and HLA in healthy donors. Study results and caveats: An analysis was carried out later, and it reportedly showed fewer N-insertions in an Asian-associated ancestry cluster than the approximately 700-donor mean. Most CMV-associated TCR beta chains were later found to appear HLA-restricted. Across donors, most TCRs were seen rarely, yet some public ones were widespread. Researchers counted 164 TCR beta chains as cytomegalovirus-associated.

Primers: 60 Vbeta forward and 13 Jbeta reverse. Data came from immunoSEQ multiplex PCR; TCRdb stores just in-frame clones and leaves some out. Recorded for this sample: 150,000 to 250,000 clones. The CDR3 extends over 15 amino acids. CDR1 is SGHRS and CDR2 is YFSETQ in the germline V gene. V was pared by 0 bases and J by 8 bases, with 14 bases between. The J gene is TRBJ1-4, the V gene TRBV5-1; a weak D match, TRBD1 (6 bases). Sample: PBMCs. The sequence came from a boy between 10 and 17 years old in good health and CMV-seronegative. The CDR3 DNA sequence: TGCGCCAGCAGCTTGGCTTCAGGGGAGTGGGAAAAACTGTTTTTT. Encoded protein: CASSLASGEWEKLFF.